This T cell receptor beta chain is from a study of CD8 T cells in Susac syndrome. An amount of RNA that ranged from 0.5 to 1 ug was reverse transcribed with random hexamers. MiXCR, applied by TCRdb to the immunoSEQ multiplex PCR reads, yields one record per CDR3 protein. This table holds around 200,000 distinct CDR3 sequences, approximately 96% found once. The junction had 3 bases not matched to a gene; V was cut back by 3 bases and J by 4 bases. The germline gives CDR1 SGHTA, CDR2 FQGTGA. The length of the CDR3 is 14 residues. This clonotype showed up just once. The source material was CD4+ T cells from PBMCs. The chain links TRBV7-3 to TRBJ2-1, with 7 bases aligning to TRBD2. The clonotype was recovered from a human donor with Susac syndrome. CDR3 region: CASSFWGGYNEQFF. The CDR3 nucleotides read TGTGCCAGCAGCTTTTGGGGGGGATACAATGAGCAGTTCTTC.